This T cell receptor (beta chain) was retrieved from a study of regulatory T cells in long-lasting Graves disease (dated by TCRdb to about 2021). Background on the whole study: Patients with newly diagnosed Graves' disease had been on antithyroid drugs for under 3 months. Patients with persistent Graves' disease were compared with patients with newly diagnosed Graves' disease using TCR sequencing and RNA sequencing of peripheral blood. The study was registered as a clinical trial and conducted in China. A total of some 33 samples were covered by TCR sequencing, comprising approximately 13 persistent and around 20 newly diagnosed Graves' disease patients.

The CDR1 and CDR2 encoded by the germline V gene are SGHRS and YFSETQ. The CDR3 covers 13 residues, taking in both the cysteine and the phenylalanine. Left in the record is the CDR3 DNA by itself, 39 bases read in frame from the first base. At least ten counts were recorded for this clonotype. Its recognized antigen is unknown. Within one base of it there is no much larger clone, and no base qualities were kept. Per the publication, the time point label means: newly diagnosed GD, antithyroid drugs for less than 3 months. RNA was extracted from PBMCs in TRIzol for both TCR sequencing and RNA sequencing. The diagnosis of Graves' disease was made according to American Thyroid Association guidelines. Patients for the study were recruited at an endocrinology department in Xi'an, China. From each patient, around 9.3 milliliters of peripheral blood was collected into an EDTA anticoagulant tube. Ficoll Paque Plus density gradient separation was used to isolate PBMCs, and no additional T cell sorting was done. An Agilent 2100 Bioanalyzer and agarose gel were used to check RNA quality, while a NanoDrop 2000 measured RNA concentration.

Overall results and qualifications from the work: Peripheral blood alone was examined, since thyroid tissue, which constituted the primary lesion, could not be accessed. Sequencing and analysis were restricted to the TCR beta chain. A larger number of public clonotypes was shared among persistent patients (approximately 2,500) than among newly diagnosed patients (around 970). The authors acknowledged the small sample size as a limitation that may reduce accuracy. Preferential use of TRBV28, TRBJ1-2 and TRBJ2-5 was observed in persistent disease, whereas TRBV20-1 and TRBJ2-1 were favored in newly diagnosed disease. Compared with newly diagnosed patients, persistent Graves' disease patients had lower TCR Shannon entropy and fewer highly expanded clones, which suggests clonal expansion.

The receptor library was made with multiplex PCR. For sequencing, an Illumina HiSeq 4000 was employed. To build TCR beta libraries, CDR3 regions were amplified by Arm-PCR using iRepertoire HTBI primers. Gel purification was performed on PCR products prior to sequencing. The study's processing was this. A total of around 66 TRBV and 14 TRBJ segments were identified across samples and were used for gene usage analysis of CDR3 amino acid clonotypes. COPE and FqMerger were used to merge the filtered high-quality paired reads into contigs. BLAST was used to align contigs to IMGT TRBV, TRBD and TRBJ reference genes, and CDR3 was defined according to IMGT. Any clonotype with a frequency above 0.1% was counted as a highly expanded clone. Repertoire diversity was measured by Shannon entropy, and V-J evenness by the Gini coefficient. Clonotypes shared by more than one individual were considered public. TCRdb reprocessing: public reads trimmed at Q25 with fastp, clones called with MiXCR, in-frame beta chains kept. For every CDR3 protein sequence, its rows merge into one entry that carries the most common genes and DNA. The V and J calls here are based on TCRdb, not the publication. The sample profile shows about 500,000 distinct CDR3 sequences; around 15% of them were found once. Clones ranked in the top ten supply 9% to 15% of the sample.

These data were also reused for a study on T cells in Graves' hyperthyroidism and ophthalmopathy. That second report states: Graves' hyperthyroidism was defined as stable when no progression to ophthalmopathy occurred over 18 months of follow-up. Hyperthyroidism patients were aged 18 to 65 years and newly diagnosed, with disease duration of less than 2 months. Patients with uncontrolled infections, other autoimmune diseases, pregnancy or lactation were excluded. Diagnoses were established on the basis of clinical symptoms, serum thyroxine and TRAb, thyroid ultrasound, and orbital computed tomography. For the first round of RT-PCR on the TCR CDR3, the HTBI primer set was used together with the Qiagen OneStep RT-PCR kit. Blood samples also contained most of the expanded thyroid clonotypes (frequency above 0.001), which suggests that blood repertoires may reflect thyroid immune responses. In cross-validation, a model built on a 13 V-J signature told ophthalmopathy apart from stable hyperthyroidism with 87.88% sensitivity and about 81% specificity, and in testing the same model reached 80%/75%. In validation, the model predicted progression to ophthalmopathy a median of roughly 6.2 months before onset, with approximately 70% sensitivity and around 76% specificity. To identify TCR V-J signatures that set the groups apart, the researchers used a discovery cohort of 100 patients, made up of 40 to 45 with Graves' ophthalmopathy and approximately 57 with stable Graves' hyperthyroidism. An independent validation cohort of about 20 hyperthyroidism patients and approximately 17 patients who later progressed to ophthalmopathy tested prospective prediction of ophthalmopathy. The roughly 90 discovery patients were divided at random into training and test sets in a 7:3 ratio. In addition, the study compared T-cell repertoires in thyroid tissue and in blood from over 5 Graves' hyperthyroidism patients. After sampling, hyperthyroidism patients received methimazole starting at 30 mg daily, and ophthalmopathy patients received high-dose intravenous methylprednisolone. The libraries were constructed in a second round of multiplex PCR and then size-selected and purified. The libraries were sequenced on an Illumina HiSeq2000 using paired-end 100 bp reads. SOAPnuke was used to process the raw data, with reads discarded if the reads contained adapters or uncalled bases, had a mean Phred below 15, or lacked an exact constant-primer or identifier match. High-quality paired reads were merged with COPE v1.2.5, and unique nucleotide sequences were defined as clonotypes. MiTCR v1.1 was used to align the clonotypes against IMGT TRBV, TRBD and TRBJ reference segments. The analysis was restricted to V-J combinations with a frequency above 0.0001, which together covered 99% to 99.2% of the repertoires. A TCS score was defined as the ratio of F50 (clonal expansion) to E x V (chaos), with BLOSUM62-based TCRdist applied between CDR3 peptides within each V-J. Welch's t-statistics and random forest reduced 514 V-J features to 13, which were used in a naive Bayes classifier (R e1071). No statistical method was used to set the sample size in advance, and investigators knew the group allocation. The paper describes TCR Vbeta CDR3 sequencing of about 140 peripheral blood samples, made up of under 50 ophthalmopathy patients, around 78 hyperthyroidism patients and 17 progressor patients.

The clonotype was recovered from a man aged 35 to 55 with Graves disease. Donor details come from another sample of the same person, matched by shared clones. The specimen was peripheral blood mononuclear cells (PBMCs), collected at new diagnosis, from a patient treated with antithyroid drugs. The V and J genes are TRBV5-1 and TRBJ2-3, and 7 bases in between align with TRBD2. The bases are TGCGCGACTCAGGGAGGGAGCACAGATACGCAGTATTTT. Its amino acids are CATQGGSTDTQYF.